This record covers a single TCR beta chain. The sample is drawn from a study of T cell changes during pregnancy in multiple sclerosis. Only in-frame clones appear in the TCRdb table, and some are missing; sequencing was by immunoSEQ multiplex PCR. The sample includes tens of thousands of clones, about 90% of them seen just once. Sequenced material: CD4+ T cells from peripheral blood mononuclear cells, taken in the second trimester of pregnancy. This clonotype was obtained from a female donor in good health, enrolled as a control in a pregnancy study.

The CDR3 loop reads CASSRRTGGGFRDEKLFF. Here the CDR3 DNA reads TGTGCCAGTAGTCGCAGGACAGGGGGAGGTTTTAGAGATGAAAAACTGTTTTTT. The chain is built from TRBV19 and TRBJ1-4; 10 positions agree with TRBD1. CDR1 and CDR2 from the germline V gene are LNHDA and SQIVND (reference sequence). The V gene end was trimmed by 5 bases and the J gene end by 6 bases; junction bases not matched to a gene: 15. The CDR3 is 18 residues long.